This paragraph covers one T cell receptor (beta chain) sequence. The table lists this clonotype with many counts. It lacks a known antigen. Base qualities are not provided; no much larger clone lies one nucleotide away. This specimen comes from a study of T cells in Graves' hyperthyroidism and ophthalmopathy (dated by TCRdb to the late 2010s). Concerning the study at large: Peripheral blood was collected at initial diagnosis, before any treatment. A discovery cohort of approximately 100 patients, approximately 45 with Graves' ophthalmopathy and fewer than 65 with stable Graves' hyperthyroidism, was used to find distinguishing TCR V-J signatures. Prospective prediction of ophthalmopathy was tested in an independent validation cohort of 18 to 20 hyperthyroidism patients and some 17 patients who later progressed to ophthalmopathy. For training and testing, the 100 or so patients in the discovery cohort were randomly divided in a 7:3 ratio. In addition, the study compared T-cell repertoires in thyroid tissue and in blood from several Graves' hyperthyroidism patients. After sampling, hyperthyroidism patients received methimazole starting at 30 mg daily, and ophthalmopathy patients received high-dose intravenous methylprednisolone. According to the paper, TCR Vbeta CDR3 sequencing was carried out on approximately 140 peripheral blood samples, which came from over 40 ophthalmopathy, under 80 hyperthyroidism and roughly 17 progressor patients.

Broad study findings and their caveats: In cross-validation, a model built on a 13 V-J signature told ophthalmopathy apart from stable hyperthyroidism with 87.88% sensitivity and 81% to 82% specificity, and in testing the same model reached 80%/75%. Sample size was not statistically predetermined, and blinding of investigators to group allocation was not performed. Most expanded thyroid clonotypes (frequency above 0.001) were also found in blood, which suggests that blood repertoires may mirror thyroid immune responses. In validation, progression to ophthalmopathy was predicted by the model with more than 65% sensitivity and 72% to 85% specificity, a median of about 6 months before onset.

Ophthalmopathy patients had moderately to severely active disease, Clinical Activity Score of at least 3, NOSPECS grade of at least 4, and duration under 3 months. The study excluded patients with uncontrolled infections, other autoimmune diseases, pregnancy or lactation. Diagnoses were established on the basis of clinical symptoms, serum thyroxine and TRAb, thyroid ultrasound, and orbital computed tomography. Ficoll-Paque density gradient centrifugation was used to isolate PBMCs from about 10 ml of fresh peripheral blood. Total RNA was extracted using Trizol reagent, and RNA quality was assessed on an Agilent 2100 Bioanalyzer. Amplification of TCR beta CDR3 regions was carried out from RNA transcripts. The first round of RT-PCR for the TCR CDR3 was performed with the HTBI primer set and the Qiagen OneStep RT-PCR kit. A second multiplex PCR round built the libraries, followed by size selection and purification. Sequencing of the libraries was done on an Illumina HiSeq2000 using paired-end 100 bp reads. In the paper's pipeline: SOAPnuke was used to process the raw data, removing reads that contained adapters or uncalled bases, had a mean Phred below 15, or lacked an exact match to the constant primer or identifier. COPE v1.2.5 was used to merge the high-quality paired reads, and each unique nucleotide sequence was defined as a clonotype. Clonotypes were aligned to IMGT TRBV, TRBD and TRBJ reference segments using MiTCR v1.1. The analysis included only V-J combinations with a frequency above 0.0001, which together covered about 99% of the repertoires. The TCS score was defined as F50 (clonal expansion) divided by E x V (chaos), with BLOSUM62-based TCRdist calculated between CDR3 peptides within each V-J. Welch's t-statistics and random forest reduced roughly 500 V-J features to roughly 13, which were used in a naive Bayes classifier (R e1071). The raw public data were reprocessed by TCRdb itself: fastp quality trimming at Q25, MiXCR clonotype calling, in-frame beta chains only. Each CDR3 protein appears once, grouped with its most common genes and DNA. TCRdb, not the authors, supplied the V and J calls. For this sample there are almost 350,000 distinct CDR3 sequences; 15% to 20% appear just once. The ten largest clones add up to about 14% of the sample.

Specimen: blood. The TCR sequence derives from a woman aged 35 to 49 with Graves' ophthalmopathy.

In nucleotide form, the sequence is TGTGCCAGCAGCTTTTCTGTAAATGGGGAGCTGTTTTTT. Its translation reads: CASSFSVNGELFF. The rearrangement joined TRBV7-9 to TRBJ2-2; too little of a D gene remains to name it. The junction carries 10 bases between V and J, which are trimmed by 3 bases and 8 bases respectively. The CDR3 starts with the cysteine, ends with the phenylalanine, and has 13 residues. The read is trimmed to its CDR3 DNA, 39 bases read in frame from base 1. From the germline V gene (reference sequence), CDR1 is SEHNR and CDR2 is FQNEAQ.